The T cell receptor (beta chain) described here comes from a study of T cell repertoires in cytomegalovirus infection. Overall study context: Evidence of both CMV infection and a matching HLA type came from public TCR beta signatures.

TCRdb reprocessed the reads with MiXCR, giving one entry per CDR3 protein. The table lists approximately 110,000 distinct CDR3 sequences, about 33% of them singletons. This clonotype was seen ten or more times. Its target is unknown. CDR3 size: 14 residues. With V trimmed by 8 bases and J by 0 bases, 7 bases remained unmatched. Germline-derived CDR1 and CDR2 are MNHEY and SVGEGT. Overall study findings and caveats: Dominating the ex vivo response were TCR beta clonotypes that were CMV-specific and HLA-C-restricted.

The chain joins TRBV6-2 or TRBV6-3 to TRBJ2-7; 7 bases align to TRBD2. This TCR derives from a human donor in good health (CMV status not recorded). Some clones in this sample may be carry-over from other donors' samples. The specimen comprised CD8+ T cells from cultured PBMCs, sampled from culture after CMV antigen stimulation. Written as DNA, the CDR3 is TGTGCCAGCCATGCGGGGGTCATCTCCTACGAGCAGTACTTC. Amino acid sequence: CASHAGVISYEQYF.